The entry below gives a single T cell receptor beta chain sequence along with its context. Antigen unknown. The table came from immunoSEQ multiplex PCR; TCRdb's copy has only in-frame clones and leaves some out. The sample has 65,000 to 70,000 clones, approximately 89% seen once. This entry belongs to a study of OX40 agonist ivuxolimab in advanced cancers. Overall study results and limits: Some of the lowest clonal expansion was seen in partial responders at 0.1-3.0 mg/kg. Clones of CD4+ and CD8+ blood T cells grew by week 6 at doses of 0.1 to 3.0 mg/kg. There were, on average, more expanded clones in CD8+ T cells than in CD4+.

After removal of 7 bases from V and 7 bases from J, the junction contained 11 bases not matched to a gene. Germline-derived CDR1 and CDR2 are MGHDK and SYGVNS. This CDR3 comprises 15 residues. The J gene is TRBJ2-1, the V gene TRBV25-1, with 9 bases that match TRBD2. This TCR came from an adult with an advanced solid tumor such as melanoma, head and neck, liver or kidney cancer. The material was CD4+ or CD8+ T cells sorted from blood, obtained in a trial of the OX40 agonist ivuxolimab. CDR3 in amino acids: CASKLPGSGRNEQFF. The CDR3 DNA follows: TGTGCCAGCAAGCTCCCGGGTAGCGGGAGAAATGAGCAGTTCTTC. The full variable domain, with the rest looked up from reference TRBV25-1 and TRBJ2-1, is EADIYQTPRYLVIGTGKKITLECSQTMGHDKMYWYQQDPGMELHLIHYSYGVNSTEKGDLSSESTVSRIRTEHFPLTLESARPSHTSQYLCASKLPGSGRNEQFFGPGTRLTVL.